This T cell receptor (beta chain) was profiled in a study of T cells in Graves' hyperthyroidism and ophthalmopathy. With 2 bases removed from V and 4 bases from J, the gap between germline ends came to 11 bases. In germline, CDR1 is SGHTA, CDR2 FQGNSA. There are 15 residues in the CDR3. Amplification targeted TCR beta CDR3 regions from RNA transcripts. The HTBI primer set served for first-round RT-PCR of the TCR CDR3. MiXCR, run by TCRdb on the multiplex PCR reads, gives a single entry per CDR3 protein. The sample has some 560,000 distinct CDR3 sequences; around 13% are singletons. In its sample, this clonotype was seen many times.

The receptor comes from a woman aged 40 to 49 with Graves' hyperthyroidism. The sequenced material came from blood. V and J are TRBV7-2 and TRBJ2-2; D may be TRBD2 (5 bases). CDR3 nucleotides: TGTGCCAGCAGCTTACGAGTAGCGAGCACCGGGGAGCTGTTTTTT. Translated, it gives CASSLRVASTGELFF. Full variable domain (remainder filled in from reference TRBV7-2 and TRBJ2-2): GAGVSQSPSNKVTEKGKDVELRCDPISGHTALYWYRQSLGQGLEFLIYFQGNSAPDKSGLPSDRFSAERTGGSVSTLTIQRTQQEDSAVYLCASSLRVASTGELFFGEGSRLTVL.